The clone carrying this T cell receptor beta chain was counted a single time. V trimming: 6 bases; J trimming: 3 bases; junction bases outside the gene matches: 10. Germline values: CDR1 ENHRY, CDR2 SYGVKD. The CDR3 consists of 16 residues. Here immunoSEQ multiplex PCR was the method, and the copy in TCRdb shows in-frame clones only, minus some. The sample includes around 310,000 clones, roughly 89% of them seen just once. The entry originates in a study of blood T cell repertoires in COVID-19. The sample comprised peripheral blood. J is TRBJ2-5 and V is TRBV10-3; 10 bases map to TRBD2. The receptor was isolated from a woman aged 40-49 years with COVID-19, enrolled during active disease. The DNA of the CDR3 is TGTGCCATCAGCCAGACTAGCGGGTCGCCAAAAGAGACCCAGTACTTC. Translation: CAISQTSGSPKETQYF.